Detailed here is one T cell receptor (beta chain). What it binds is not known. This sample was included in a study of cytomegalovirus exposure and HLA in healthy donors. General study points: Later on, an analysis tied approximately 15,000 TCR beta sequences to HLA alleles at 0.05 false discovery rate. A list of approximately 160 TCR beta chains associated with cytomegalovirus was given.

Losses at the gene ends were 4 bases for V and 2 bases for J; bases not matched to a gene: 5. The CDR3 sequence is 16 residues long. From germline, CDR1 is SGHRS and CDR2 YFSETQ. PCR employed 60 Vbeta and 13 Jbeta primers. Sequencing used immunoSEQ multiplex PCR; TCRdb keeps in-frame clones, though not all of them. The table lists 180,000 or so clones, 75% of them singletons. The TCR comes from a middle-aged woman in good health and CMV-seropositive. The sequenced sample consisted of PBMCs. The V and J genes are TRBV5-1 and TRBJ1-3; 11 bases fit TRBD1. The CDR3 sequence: CASSLDRGRTGNTIYF. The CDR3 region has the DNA TGCGCCAGCAGCCTGGACAGGGGGCGAACTGGAAACACCATATATTTT.